This entry describes one T cell receptor (beta chain). Methods used by the authors: Amplification with reference gene primers provided the estimates of nucleated cell counts. Clones were sequenced by immunoSEQ multiplex PCR, and TCRdb holds only the in-frame ones, with some missing. The DNA gave D and trimming, while V, J and clone size come from that table. This table has some 70,000 clones, around 80% appearing once. The data were taken from a study of blood T cell repertoires in COVID-19. Study as a whole: PBMCs, B-cell-depleted T cells, or T cells provided the cDNA or gDNA that made up the material.

A Seattle source enrolled patients during active infection and followed them longitudinally. This sequence was found in a middle-aged man with COVID-19, enrolled during active disease. Source material: peripheral blood.

CDR3 nucleotides: TGTGCCAGCAGCTTGTCCCCGGAGACCCAGTACTTC. The encoded protein is CASSLSPETQYF. The chain combines TRBV5-6 with TRBJ2-5, with no clear D. This CDR3 region has 12 residues. The V and J ends lost 1 base and 5 bases respectively, with 6 bases between them. The germline V gene encodes CDR1 SGHDT and CDR2 YYEEEE.